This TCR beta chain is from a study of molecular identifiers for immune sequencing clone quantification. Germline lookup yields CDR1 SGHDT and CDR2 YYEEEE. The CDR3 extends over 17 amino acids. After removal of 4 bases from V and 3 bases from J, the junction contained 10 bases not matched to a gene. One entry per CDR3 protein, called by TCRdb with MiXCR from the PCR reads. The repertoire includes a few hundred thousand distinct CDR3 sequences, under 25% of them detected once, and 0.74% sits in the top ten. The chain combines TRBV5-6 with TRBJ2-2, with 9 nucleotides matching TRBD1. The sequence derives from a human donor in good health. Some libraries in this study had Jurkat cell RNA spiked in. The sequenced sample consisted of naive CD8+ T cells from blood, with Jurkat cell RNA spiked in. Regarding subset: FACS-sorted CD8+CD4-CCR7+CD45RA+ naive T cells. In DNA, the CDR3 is TGTGCCAGCAGCCAAGACAGGGGGTTGACATACACCGGGGAGCTGTTTTTT. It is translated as CASSQDRGLTYTGELFF.